This T cell receptor beta chain is drawn from a study of blood T cell repertoires in COVID-19. As for the study in general: Both acute and convalescent COVID-19 samples were obtained from the United States, Italy and Spain.

The CDR3 contains 17 residues. CDR1 and CDR2 from the germline V gene are SGHDT and YYEEEE. The germline V and J ends were trimmed by 3 bases and 2 bases, with 20 bases remaining between them. Authors' analysis steps: The authors estimated nucleated cell counts from reference gene primer amplification. Data came from immunoSEQ multiplex PCR; TCRdb stores just in-frame clones and leaves some out. V, J and clone size are taken as reported in that table, and D and trimming were inferred from the DNA itself. The sample yields approximately 210,000 clones, 70% to 90% seen once. The TCR originated in a woman aged 40 to 50 with acute or convalescent COVID-19. The rearrangement uses TRBV5-6 and TRBJ1-2; possible D gene TRBD1, 5 bases. The sample consisted of peripheral blood. CDR3 sequence reads: CASSSLWRGQVNYGYTF. The CDR3 coding sequence is TGTGCCAGCAGCTCCCTATGGAGGGGCCAGGTGAACTATGGCTACACCTTC.